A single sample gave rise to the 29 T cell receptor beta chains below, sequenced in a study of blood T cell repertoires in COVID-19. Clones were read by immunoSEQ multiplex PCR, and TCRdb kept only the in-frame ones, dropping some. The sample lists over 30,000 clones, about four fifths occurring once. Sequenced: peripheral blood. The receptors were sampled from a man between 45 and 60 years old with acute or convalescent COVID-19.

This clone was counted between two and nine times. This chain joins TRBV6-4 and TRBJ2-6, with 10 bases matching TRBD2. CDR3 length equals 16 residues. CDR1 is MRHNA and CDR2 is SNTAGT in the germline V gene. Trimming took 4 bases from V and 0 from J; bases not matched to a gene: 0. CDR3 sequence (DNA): TGTGCCAGCAGTGCTAGCGGGGGCTCTGGGGCCAACGTCCTGACTTTC. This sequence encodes CASSASGGSGANVLTF.

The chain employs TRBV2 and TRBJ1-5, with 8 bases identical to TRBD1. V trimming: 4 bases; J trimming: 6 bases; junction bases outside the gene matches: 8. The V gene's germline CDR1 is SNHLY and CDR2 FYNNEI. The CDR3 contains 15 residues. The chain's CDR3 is CASSVGQGAFQPQHF. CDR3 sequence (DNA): TGTGCCAGCAGTGTGGGGCAGGGGGCCTTTCAGCCCCAGCATTTT.

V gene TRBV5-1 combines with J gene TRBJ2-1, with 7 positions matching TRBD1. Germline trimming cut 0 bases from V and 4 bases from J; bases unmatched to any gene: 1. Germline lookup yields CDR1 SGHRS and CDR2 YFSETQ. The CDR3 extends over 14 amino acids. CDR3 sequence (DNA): TGCGCCAGCAGCTTGGGACAGGGTTACAATGAGCAGTTCTTC. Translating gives CASSLGQGYNEQFF.

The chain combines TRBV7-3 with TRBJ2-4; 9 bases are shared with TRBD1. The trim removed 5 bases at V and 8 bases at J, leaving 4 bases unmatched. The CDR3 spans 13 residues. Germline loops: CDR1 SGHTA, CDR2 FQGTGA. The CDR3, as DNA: TGTGCCAGCAGCATGGACAGGGGAGACATTCAGTACTTC. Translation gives CASSMDRGDIQYF.

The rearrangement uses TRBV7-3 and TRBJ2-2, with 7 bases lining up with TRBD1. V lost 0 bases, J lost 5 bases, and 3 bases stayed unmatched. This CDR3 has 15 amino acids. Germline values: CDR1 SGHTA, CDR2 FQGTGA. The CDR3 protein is CASSLTDRETGELFF. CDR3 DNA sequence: TGTGCCAGCAGCTTAACTGACAGGGAAACCGGGGAGCTGTTTTTT.

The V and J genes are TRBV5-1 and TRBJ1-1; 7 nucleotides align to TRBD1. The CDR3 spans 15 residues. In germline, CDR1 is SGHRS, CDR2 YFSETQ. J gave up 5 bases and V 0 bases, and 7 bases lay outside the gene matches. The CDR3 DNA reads TGCGCCAGCAGCTTGGGACTAACAGGGGAGACTGAAGCTTTCTTT. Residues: CASSLGLTGETEAFF.

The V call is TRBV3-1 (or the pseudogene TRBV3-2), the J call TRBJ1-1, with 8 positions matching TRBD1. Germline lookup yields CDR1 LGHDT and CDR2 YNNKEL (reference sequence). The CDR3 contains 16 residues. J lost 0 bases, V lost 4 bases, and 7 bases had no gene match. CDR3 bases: TGTGCCAGCAGCCCCCGGACAGGGCTGGTGAACACTGAAGCTTTCTTT. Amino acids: CASSPRTGLVNTEAFF.

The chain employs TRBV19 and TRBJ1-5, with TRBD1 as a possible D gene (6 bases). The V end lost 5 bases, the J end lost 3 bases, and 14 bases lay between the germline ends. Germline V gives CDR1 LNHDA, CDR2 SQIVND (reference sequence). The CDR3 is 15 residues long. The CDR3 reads CASSSQTGPNQPQHF. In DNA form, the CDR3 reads TGTGCCAGTAGTTCCCAGACAGGCCCCAATCAGCCCCAGCATTTT.

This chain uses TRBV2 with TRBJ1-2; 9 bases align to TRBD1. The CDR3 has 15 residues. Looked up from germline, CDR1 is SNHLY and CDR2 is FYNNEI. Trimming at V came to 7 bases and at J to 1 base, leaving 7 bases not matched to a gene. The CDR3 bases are TGTGCCAGCACCGAAGGGACAGGGAGTAACTATGGCTACACCTTC. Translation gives CASTEGTGSNYGYTF. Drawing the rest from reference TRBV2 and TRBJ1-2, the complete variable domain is EPEVTQTPSHQVTQMGQEVILRCVPISNHLYFYWYRQILGQKVEFLVSFYNNEISEKSEIFDDQFSVERPDGSNFTLKIRSTKLEDSAMYFCASTEGTGSNYGYTFGSGTRLTVV.

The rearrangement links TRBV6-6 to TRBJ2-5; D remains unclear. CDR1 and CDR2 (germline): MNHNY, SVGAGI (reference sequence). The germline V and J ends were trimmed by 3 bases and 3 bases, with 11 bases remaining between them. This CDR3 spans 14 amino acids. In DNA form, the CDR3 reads TGTGCCAGCAGTTATGCGATCAGCGAAGAGACCCAGTACTTC. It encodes CASSYAISEETQYF.

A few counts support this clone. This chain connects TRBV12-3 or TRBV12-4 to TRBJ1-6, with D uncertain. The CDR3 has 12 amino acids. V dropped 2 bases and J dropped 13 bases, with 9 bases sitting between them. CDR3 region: CASSLLGGPLHF. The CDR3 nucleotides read TGTGCCAGCAGTTTACTGGGAGGCCCCCTCCACTTT.

CDR3 region: CASSSGTGWVGYTF. CDR3 in DNA: TGCGCCAGCAGCTCCGGGACAGGGTGGGTTGGCTACACCTTC. The V gene is TRBV5-1, the J gene TRBJ1-2; 9 nucleotides align to TRBD1. Germline loops: CDR1 SGHRS, CDR2 YFSETQ. The CDR3 is 14 amino acids. V shed 3 bases and J 7 bases; nucleotides not matched to a gene: 7.

CDR3 in DNA: TGTGCCAGCAGCTCATATCCGACAGGGGGCGACCCAACTAATGAAAAACTGTTTTTT. Encoded protein: CASSSYPTGGDPTNEKLFF. The chain recombines TRBV13 with TRBJ1-4; 10 bases agree with TRBD1. This CDR3 contains 19 residues. V was clipped by 4 bases and J by 0 bases; unmatched bases: 11. Germline loops: CDR1 PRHDT, CDR2 FYEKMQ (reference sequence).

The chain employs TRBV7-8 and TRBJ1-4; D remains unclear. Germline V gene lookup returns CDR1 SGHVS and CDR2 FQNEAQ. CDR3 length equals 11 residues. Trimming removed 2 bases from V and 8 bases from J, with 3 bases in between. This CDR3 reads CASSLSEKLFF. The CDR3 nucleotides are TGTGCCAGCAGCTTAAGCGAAAAACTGTTTTTT.

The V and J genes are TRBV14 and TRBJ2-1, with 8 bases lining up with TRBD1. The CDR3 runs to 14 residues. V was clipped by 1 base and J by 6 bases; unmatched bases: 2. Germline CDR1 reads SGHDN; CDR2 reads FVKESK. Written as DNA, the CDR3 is TGTGCCAGCAGCCAAGGACAGGGGAGCAATGAGCAGTTCTTC. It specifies CASSQGQGSNEQFF.

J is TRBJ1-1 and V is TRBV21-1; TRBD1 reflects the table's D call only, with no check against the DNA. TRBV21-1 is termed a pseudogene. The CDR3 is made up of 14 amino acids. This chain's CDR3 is CASSKPRGNTEAFF. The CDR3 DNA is TGTGCCAGCAGCAAACCCAGGGGGAACACTGAAGCTTTCTTT.

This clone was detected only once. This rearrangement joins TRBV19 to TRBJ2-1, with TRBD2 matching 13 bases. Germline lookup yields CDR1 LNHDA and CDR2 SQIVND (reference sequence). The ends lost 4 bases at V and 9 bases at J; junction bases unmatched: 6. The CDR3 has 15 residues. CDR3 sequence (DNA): TGTGCCAGTAGTACACTAGCGGGAGGGTCCAGTGAGCAGTTCTTC. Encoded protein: CASSTLAGGSSEQFF.

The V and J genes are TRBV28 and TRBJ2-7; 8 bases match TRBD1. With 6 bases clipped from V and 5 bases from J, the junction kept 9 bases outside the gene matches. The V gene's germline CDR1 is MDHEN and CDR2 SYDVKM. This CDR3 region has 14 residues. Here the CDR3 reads CASRRGQGGHEQYF. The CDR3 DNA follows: TGTGCCAGCAGACGCGGACAGGGAGGACACGAGCAGTACTTC. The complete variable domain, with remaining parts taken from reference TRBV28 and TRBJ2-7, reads DVKVTQSSRYLVKRTGEKVFLECVQDMDHENMFWYRQDPGLGLRLIYFSYDVKMKEKGDIPEGYSVSREKKERFSLILESASTNQTSMYLCASRRGQGGHEQYFGPGTRLTVT.

The CDR3 is CASSTTSGYTF. In DNA form, the CDR3 reads TGTGCCAGCAGCACGACATCGGGCTACACCTTC. The chain recombines TRBV28 with TRBJ1-2, with unresolved D. Trimming left V 6 bases short and J 8 bases short, with 10 bases between. CDR3 length equals 11 residues. Germline V gene data show CDR1 as MDHEN and CDR2 as SYDVKM.

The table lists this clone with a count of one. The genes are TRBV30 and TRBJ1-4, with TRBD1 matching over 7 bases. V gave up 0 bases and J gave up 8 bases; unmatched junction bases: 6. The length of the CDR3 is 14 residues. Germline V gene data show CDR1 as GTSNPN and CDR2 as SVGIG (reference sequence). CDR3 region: CAWSVDDREEKLFF. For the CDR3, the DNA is TGTGCCTGGAGTGTAGACGACAGGGAGGAAAAACTGTTTTTT. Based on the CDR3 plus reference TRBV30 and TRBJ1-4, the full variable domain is SQTIHQWPATLVQPVGSPLSLECTVEGTSNPNLYWYRQAAGRGLQLLFYSVGIGQISSEVPQNLSASRPQDRQFILSSKKLLLSDSGFYLCAWSVDDREEKLFFGSGTQLSVL.

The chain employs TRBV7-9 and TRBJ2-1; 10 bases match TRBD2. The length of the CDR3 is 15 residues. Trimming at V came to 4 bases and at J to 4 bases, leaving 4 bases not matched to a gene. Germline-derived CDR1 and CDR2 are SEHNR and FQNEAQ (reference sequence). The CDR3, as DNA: TGTGCCAGCAGCTCTAGCGGGAGTGCTTACAATGAGCAGTTCTTC. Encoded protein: CASSSSGSAYNEQFF. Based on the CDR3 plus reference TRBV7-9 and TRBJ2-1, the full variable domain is DTGVSQNPRHKITKRGQNVTFRCDPISEHNRLYWYRQTLGQGPEFLTYFQNEAQLEKSRLLSDRFSAERPKGSFSTLEIQRTEQGDSAMYLCASSSSGSAYNEQFFGPGTRLTVL.

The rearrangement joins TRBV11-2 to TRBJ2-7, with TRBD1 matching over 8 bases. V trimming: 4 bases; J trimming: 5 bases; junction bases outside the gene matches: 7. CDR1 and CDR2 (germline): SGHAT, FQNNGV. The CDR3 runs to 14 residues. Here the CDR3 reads CASSSPGQGDEQYF. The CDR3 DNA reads TGTGCCAGCAGCTCCCCAGGACAGGGTGACGAGCAGTACTTC.

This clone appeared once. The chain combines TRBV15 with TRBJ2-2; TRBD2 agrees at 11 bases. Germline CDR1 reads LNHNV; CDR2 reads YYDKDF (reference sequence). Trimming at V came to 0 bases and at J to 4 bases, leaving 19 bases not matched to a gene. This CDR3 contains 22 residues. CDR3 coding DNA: TGTGCCACCAGCAGAGATACAGTCAGACTAGCGGGATACCCATGGGGCACCGGGGAGCTGTTTTTT. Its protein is CATSRDTVRLAGYPWGTGELFF.

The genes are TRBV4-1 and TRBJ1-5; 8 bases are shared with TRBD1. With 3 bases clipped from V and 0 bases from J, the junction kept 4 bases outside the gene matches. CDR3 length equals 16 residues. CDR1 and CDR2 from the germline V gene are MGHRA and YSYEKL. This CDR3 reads CASSQPTGGSNQPQHF. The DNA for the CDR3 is TGCGCCAGCAGCCAGCCTACAGGGGGTAGCAATCAGCCCCAGCATTTT.

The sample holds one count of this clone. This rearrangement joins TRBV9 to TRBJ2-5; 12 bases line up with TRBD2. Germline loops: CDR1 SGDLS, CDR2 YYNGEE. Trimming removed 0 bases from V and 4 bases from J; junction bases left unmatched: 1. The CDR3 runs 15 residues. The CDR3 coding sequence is TGTGCCAGCAGCGTAGAGACTAGCGGGAGAGAGACCCAGTACTTC. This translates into CASSVETSGRETQYF. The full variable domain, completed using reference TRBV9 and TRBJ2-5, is DSGVTQTPKHLITATGQRVTLRCSPRSGDLSVYWYQQSLDQGLQFLIQYYNGEERAKGNILERFSAQQFPDLHSELNLSSLELGDSALYFCASSVETSGRETQYFGPGTRLLVL.

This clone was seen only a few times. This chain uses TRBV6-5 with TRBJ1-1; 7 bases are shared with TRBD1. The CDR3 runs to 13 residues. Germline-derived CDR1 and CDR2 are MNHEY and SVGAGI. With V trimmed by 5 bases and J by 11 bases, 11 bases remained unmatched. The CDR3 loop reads CASSIRTGVEAFF. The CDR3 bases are TGTGCCAGCAGTATACGAACAGGGGTTGAGGCTTTCTTT.

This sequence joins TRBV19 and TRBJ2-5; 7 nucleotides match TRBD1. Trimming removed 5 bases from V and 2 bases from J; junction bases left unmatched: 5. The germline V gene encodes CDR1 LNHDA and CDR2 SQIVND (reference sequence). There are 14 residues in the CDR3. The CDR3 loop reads CASSPRGQQETQYF. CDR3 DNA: TGTGCCAGTAGTCCCCGGGGACAGCAAGAGACCCAGTACTTC.

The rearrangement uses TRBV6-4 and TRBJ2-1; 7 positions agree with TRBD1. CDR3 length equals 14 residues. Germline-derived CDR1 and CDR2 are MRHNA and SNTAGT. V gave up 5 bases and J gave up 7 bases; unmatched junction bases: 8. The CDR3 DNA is TGTGCCAGCAGTCCGACAGGGTATGGGAATGAGCAGTTCTTC. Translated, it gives CASSPTGYGNEQFF.

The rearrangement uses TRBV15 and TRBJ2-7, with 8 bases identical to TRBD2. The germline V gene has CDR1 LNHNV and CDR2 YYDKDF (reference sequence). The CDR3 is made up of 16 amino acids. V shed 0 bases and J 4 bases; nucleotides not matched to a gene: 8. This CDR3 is CATSRDLGSGTYEQYF. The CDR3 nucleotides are TGTGCCACCAGCAGAGATCTAGGTAGCGGGACTTACGAGCAGTACTTC.